The 18 T cell receptor beta chains below come from one sample, sequenced in a study of shared clonotypes between healthy human individuals. Profiling relied on immunoSEQ multiplex PCR, and the TCRdb table lists in-frame clones only, not all of them. The sample includes roughly 2.5 million clones, over 85% of them seen just once. Sequencing was done on a sample of naive CD4+ T cells sorted from blood. Indicated subset: CD45RA+ positively selected. The receptors shown here come from a man younger than 30 in good health.

The chain links TRBV7-2 to TRBJ2-1; maybe TRBD2 (5 bases). There are 15 residues in the CDR3. Trimming removed 2 bases from V and 5 bases from J, with 13 bases in between. Germline assignment: CDR1 SGHTA and CDR2 FQGNSA. CDR3 sequence (DNA): TGTGCCAGCAGCTTATCCCGCCTAGCCCACAATGAGCAGTTCTTC. As protein: CASSLSRLAHNEQFF.

The chain uses TRBV29-1 and TRBJ1-2, with D perhaps matching TRBD1 (5 bases). Germline loops: CDR1 SQVTM, CDR2 ANQGSEA. The CDR3 sequence is 18 residues long. Trimming cost V 3 bases and J 0 bases, with 23 bases left between them. Here the CDR3 reads CSVEWRARALLANYGYTF. The CDR3 bases are TGCAGCGTTGAGTGGAGAGCCAGGGCGCTGTTAGCTAACTATGGCTACACCTTC.

The V gene is TRBV4-1, the J gene TRBJ2-5; D not certain. Deletions cut 2 bases from V and 5 bases from J, with 9 bases between. This CDR3 has 13 residues. Germline V CDR1 and CDR2: MGHRA, YSYEKL. The CDR3 region is CASSQILGETQYF. CDR3 nucleotide sequence: TGCGCCAGCAGCCAAATTCTCGGGGAGACCCAGTACTTC.

The rearrangement uses TRBV5-1 and TRBJ2-5, with D uncertain. CDR3 size: 14 residues. V lost 1 base, J lost 0 bases, and 7 bases lay in between. From germline, CDR1 is SGHRS and CDR2 YFSETQ. The chain's CDR3 is CASSLNSHQETQYF. For the CDR3, the DNA is TGCGCCAGCAGCTTGAACAGCCACCAAGAGACCCAGTACTTC.

The V call is TRBV9, the J call TRBJ2-1; possibly TRBD1 or TRBD2 for D (5 bases each). V was clipped by 4 bases and J by 2 bases, with 10 bases between them. The CDR3 contains 14 residues. Germline V gene data show CDR1 as SGDLS and CDR2 as YYNGEE. The CDR3 is CASSRLGAYNEQFF. CDR3 bases: TGTGCCAGCAGCCGGTTGGGGGCCTACAATGAGCAGTTCTTC.

The CDR3 protein is CASSERRSSYEQYF. The CDR3 DNA follows: TGCGCCAGCAGTGAAAGACGGAGCTCCTACGAGCAGTACTTC. The chain couples TRBV10-1 to TRBJ2-7; no clear D. CDR3 length equals 14 residues. Deletions cut 3 bases from V and 0 bases from J, with 9 bases between. Germline V gene data show CDR1 as WNHNN and CDR2 as SYGVQD (reference sequence).

About this clone itself: Mismatch with germline at one junction end may stem from a read error. The V call is TRBV11-2, the J call TRBJ2-7; 10 bases agree with TRBD2. CDR1 and CDR2 from the germline V gene are SGHAT and FQNNGV. The CDR3 is 13 amino acids. CDR3 nucleotides: TGTGCCAGCAGCGCGGGGACAGCTAGCGGGAGCGACTTC. Translating it yields CASSAGTASGSDF. The whole variable domain, filled in from reference TRBV11-2 and TRBJ2-7, reads EAGVAQSPRYKIIEKRQSVAFWCNPISGHATLYWYQQILGQGPKLLIQFQNNGVVDDSQLPKDRFSAERLKGVDSTLKIQPAKLEDSAVYLCASSAGTASGSDFGPGTRLTVT.

This chain connects TRBV4-1 to TRBJ2-7, with TRBD2 matching 8 bases. The CDR3 totals 15 residues. The J segment lost 2 bases and the V segment lost 2 bases, leaving 5 bases of the junction unmatched. Germline CDR1 and CDR2: MGHRA and YSYEKL. The CDR3 sequence: CASSQTETSAYEQYF. The DNA for the CDR3 is TGCGCCAGCAGCCAAACGGAGACTAGCGCCTACGAGCAGTACTTC.

The chain has TRBV25-1 and TRBJ2-7; 10 bases line up with TRBD1. V shed 7 bases and J 5 bases; nucleotides not matched to a gene: 14. The germline V gene encodes CDR1 MGHDK and CDR2 SYGVNS. This CDR3 contains 16 residues. CDR3 DNA: TGTGCCAGCACCCAAAGAGGGACAGGGGCGCTCCACGAGCAGTACTTC. Protein sequence: CASTQRGTGALHEQYF.

The chain is built from TRBV5-1 and TRBJ2-2; D is uncertain. Per germline, CDR1 SGHRS and CDR2 YFSETQ. V was shortened by 2 bases and J by 4 bases, with 9 bases between the two germline ends. The length of the CDR3 is 14 residues. CDR3 residues: CASSFSISTGELFF. CDR3 coding DNA: TGCGCCAGCAGCTTCTCCATAAGCACCGGGGAGCTGTTTTTT.

This chain joins TRBV5-1 and TRBJ1-2, with 8 bases aligning to TRBD1. The CDR3 is made up of 13 amino acids. J lost 8 bases, V lost 5 bases, and 8 bases had no gene match. Germline CDR1 is SGHRS and CDR2 is YFSETQ. The CDR3 sequence: CASRETGVWGYTF. CDR3 nucleotide sequence: TGCGCCAGCAGGGAGACAGGGGTTTGGGGCTACACCTTC.

The CDR3, as DNA: TGTGCCAGCAGCCAACCGGCCCGTCGGGACTATGGCTACACCTTC. Translation gives CASSQPARRDYGYTF. The rearrangement joins TRBV28 to TRBJ1-2; no firm D call. Germline V gene data show CDR1 as MDHEN and CDR2 as SYDVKM. This CDR3 region has 15 residues. The germline V and J ends were trimmed by 6 bases and 3 bases, with 17 bases remaining between them.

V and J are TRBV11-3 and TRBJ2-7; D is unresolved. Trimming removed 5 bases from V and 1 base from J, with 15 bases in between. Germline loops: CDR1 SGHNT, CDR2 YENEEA. The length of the CDR3 is 15 residues. The CDR3 region is CASSLLSPESYEQYF. In DNA form, the CDR3 reads TGTGCCAGCAGCCTTCTGTCACCGGAATCCTACGAGCAGTACTTC.

The rearrangement links TRBV5-1 to TRBJ2-5; 14 bases are a match to TRBD2. Germline CDR1 is SGHRS and CDR2 is YFSETQ. This CDR3 is built from 14 residues. Trimming at V came to 7 bases and at J to 5 bases, leaving 4 bases not matched to a gene. CDR3 loop: CASGTSGGRETQYF. The CDR3 DNA reads TGCGCCAGCGGGACTAGCGGGGGCCGGGAGACCCAGTACTTC.

In nucleotides, the CDR3 is TGTGCCTGGGGACTAGCGGGAGGAGTGAATGAGCAGTTCTTC. Its protein is CAWGLAGGVNEQFF. The genes are TRBV30 and TRBJ2-1; 14 nucleotides agree with TRBD2. The CDR3 totals 14 residues. V shed 5 bases and J 7 bases; nucleotides not matched to a gene: 4. CDR1 and CDR2 from the germline V gene are GTSNPN and SVGIG (reference sequence).

This chain uses TRBV7-2 with TRBJ1-3; D ambiguous. Germline CDR1 reads SGHTA; CDR2 reads FQGNSA. Trimming took 8 bases from V and 2 from J, leaving 7 bases between them. CDR3 length: 12 amino acids. The CDR3 nucleotides are TGTGCCAGCGGTCACCCTGGAAACACCATATATTTT. Protein sequence: CASGHPGNTIYF.

This chain links TRBV10-1 with TRBJ2-3, with TRBD2 matching over 8 bases. From germline, CDR1 is WNHNN and CDR2 SYGVQD (reference sequence). The CDR3 runs 16 residues. After removal of 5 bases from V and 5 bases from J, the junction contained 12 bases not matched to a gene. The CDR3 spells CASSNYGTSSIDTQYF. Here the CDR3 DNA reads TGCGCCAGCAGTAATTACGGGACTAGTTCGATAGATACGCAGTATTTT.

The chain couples TRBV5-1 to TRBJ1-1; TRBD1 agrees at 9 bases. The CDR3 is 14 amino acids. Looked up from germline, CDR1 is SGHRS and CDR2 is YFSETQ. V was clipped by 1 base and J by 7 bases; unmatched bases: 5. The CDR3 loop reads CASSLSGQGHEAFF. In nucleotides, the CDR3 is TGCGCCAGCAGCTTGTCGGGACAGGGTCATGAAGCTTTCTTT.